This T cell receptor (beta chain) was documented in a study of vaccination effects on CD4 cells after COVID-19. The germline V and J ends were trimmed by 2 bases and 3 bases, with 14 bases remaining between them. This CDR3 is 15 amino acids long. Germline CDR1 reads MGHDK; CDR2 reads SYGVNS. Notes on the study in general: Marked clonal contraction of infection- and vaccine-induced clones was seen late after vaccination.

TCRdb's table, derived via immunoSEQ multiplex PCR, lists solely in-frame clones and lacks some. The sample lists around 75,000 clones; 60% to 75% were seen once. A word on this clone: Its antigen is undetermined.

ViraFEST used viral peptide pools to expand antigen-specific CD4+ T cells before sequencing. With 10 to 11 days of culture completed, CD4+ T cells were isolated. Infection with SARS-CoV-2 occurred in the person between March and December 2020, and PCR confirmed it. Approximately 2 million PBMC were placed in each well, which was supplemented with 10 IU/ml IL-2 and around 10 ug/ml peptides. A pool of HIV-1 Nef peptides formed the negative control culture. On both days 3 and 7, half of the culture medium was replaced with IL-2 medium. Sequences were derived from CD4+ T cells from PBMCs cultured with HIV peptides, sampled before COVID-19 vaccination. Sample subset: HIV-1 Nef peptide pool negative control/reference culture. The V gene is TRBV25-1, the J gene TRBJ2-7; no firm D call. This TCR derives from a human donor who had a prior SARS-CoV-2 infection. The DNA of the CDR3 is TGTGCCAGCAGTGAACACTCTTCACTGGGCTACGAGCAGTACTTC. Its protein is CASSEHSSLGYEQYF.